This TCR beta chain was recovered during a study of T cells in Graves' hyperthyroidism and ophthalmopathy. Graves' hyperthyroidism showing no ophthalmopathy progression within 18 months was considered stable. Exclusion criteria comprised uncontrolled infection, other autoimmune disease, pregnancy or lactation. Study findings and constraints: Blood also carried most thyroid clonotypes expanded above 0.001.

For this clonotype: The antigen remains unidentified.

The TCR beta CDR3 regions underwent amplification using RNA transcripts as the source. First-round RT-PCR of the TCR CDR3 relied on the HTBI primer set. MiXCR, run by TCRdb on the multiplex PCR reads, gives a single entry per CDR3 protein. Of about 540,000 distinct CDR3 sequences in the sample, 46% are singletons; the top ten hold approximately 8.4%. The CDR3 sequence is 17 residues long. Germline-derived CDR1 and CDR2 are MNHEY and SVGEGT. The ends lost 2 bases at V and 3 bases at J; junction bases unmatched: 11. The chain employs TRBV6-2 or TRBV6-3 and TRBJ2-5, with 8 bases that match TRBD1. Sequenced: peripheral blood or thyroid tissue (not recorded which). This TCR derives from a woman aged 18-29 years with Graves' hyperthyroidism. Here the CDR3 reads CASSYDSRTGIEETQYF. The CDR3 DNA reads as TGTGCCAGCAGTTACGATTCCAGGACAGGGATTGAAGAGACCCAGTACTTC.